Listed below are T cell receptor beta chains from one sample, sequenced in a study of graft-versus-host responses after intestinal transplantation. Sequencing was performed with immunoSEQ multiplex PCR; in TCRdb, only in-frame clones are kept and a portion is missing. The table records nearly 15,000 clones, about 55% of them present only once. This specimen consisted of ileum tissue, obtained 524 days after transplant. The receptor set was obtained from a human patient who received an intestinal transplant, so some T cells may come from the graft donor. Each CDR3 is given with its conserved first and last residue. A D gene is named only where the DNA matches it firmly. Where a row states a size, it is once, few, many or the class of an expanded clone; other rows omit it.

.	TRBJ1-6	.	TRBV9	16	CASSVSQSSYNSPLHF	TGTGCCAGCAGCGTATCACAGAGCTCCTATAATTCACCCCTCCACTTT
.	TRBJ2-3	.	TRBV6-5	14	CASRAGVATDTQYF	TGTGCCAGCAGAGCAGGGGTGGCCACAGATACGCAGTATTTT
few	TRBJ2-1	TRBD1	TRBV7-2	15	CASSFTTGGYNEQFF	TGTGCCAGCAGCTTTACGACAGGGGGCTACAATGAGCAGTTCTTC
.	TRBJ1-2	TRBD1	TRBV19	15	CASSIGQELYYGYTF	TGTGCCAGTAGTATCGGACAGGAATTGTACTATGGCTACACCTTC
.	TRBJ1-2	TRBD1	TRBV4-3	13	CASSQQGGYGYTF	TGCGCCAGCAGCCAACAGGGGGGTTATGGCTACACCTTC
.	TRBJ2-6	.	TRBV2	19	CASSPRSARSGSGANVLTF	TGTGCCAGCAGTCCTAGGAGCGCCAGATCGGGCTCTGGGGCCAACGTCCTGACTTTC
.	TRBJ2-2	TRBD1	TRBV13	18	CASSPIPGQGALTGELFF	TGTGCCAGCAGCCCAATTCCGGGACAGGGGGCTTTAACCGGGGAGCTGTTTTTT
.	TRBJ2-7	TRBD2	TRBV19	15	CASSQGLAGGNEQYF	TGTGCCAGTAGTCAGGGACTAGCGGGCGGAAACGAGCAGTACTTC
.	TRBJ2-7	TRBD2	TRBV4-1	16	CASSQTGTSGFHEQYF	TGCGCCAGCAGCCAGACCGGGACTAGCGGCTTTCACGAGCAGTACTTC
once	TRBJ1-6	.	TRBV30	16	CAWSDLGGGYDSPLHF	TGTGCCTGGAGTGATCTTGGGGGGGGGTATGATTCACCCCTCCACTTT
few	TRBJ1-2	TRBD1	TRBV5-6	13	CASSSDRGYGYTF	TGTGCCAGCAGCTCGGACAGGGGATATGGCTACACCTTC
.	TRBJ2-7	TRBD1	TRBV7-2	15	CASSPGGTGSYEQYF	TGTGCCAGCAGCCCGGGCGGGACAGGGTCCTACGAGCAGTACTTC
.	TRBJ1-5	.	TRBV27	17	CASSPVAAQYSNQPQHF	TGTGCCAGCAGCCCGGTGGCGGCCCAATATAGCAATCAGCCCCAGCATTTT
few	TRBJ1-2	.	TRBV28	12	CASSLNSRGYTF	TGTGCCAGCAGTTTAAATTCGCGGGGATACACCTTC
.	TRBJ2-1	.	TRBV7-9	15	CASNLLADTYNEQFF	TGTGCCAGCAACCTCCTAGCCGATACCTACAATGAGCAGTTCTTC
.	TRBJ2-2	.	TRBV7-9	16	CASSLAPSPTTGELFF	TGTGCCAGCAGCTTAGCCCCGAGCCCCACCACCGGGGAGCTGTTTTTT
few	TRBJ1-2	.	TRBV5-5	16	CASSLQSEPGNYGYTF	TGTGCCAGCAGCCTGCAATCGGAGCCTGGTAACTATGGCTACACCTTC
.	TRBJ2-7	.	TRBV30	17	CAWGHGAIRGASYEQYF	TGTGCCTGGGGACATGGGGCGATTCGGGGGGCATCCTACGAGCAGTACTTC
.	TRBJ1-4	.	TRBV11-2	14	CASSLPTTNEKLFF	TGTGCCAGCAGCTTACCCACAACTAATGAAAAACTGTTTTTT
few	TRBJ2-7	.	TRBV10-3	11	CATGLQGIQYF	TGTGCCACGGGCCTACAGGGAATACAGTACTTC
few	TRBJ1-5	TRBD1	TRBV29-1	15	CSVALGTGLNQPQHF	TGCAGCGTTGCCCTGGGGACAGGGCTGAATCAGCCCCAGCATTTT
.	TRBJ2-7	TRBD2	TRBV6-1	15	CASSEGAGGSDEQYF	TGTGCCAGCAGTGAAGGAGCGGGGGGTTCCGACGAGCAGTACTTC
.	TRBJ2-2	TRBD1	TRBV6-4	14	CASSDSTGAGELFF	TGTGCCAGCAGTGACTCGACAGGGGCCGGGGAGCTGTTTTTT
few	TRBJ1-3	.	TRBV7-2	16	CASSSGTPYSGNTIYF	TGTGCCAGCAGCTCCGGGACTCCCTACTCTGGAAACACCATATATTTT
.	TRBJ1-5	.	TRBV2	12	CASSELGSPQHF	TGTGCCAGCAGTGAACTCGGGTCTCCCCAGCATTTT
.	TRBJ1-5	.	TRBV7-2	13	CASSLRGSQPQHF	TGTGCCAGCAGCCTCAGGGGTTCTCAGCCCCAGCATTTT
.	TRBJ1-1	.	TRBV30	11	CAWRGYTEAFF	TGTGCCTGGCGGGGGTACACTGAAGCTTTCTTT
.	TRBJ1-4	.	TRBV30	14	CAWARALGNEKLFF	TGTGCCTGGGCGAGGGCTCTGGGAAATGAAAAACTGTTTTTT
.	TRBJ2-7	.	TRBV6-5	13	CASSYSTGYEQYF	TGTGCCAGCAGTTACTCAACAGGCTACGAGCAGTACTTC
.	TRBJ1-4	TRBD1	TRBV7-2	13	CASSLDRGEKLFF	TGTGCCAGCAGCTTAGACAGGGGTGAAAAACTGTTTTTT
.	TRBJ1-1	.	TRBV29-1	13	CSAADFFGTEAFF	TGCAGCGCAGCGGACTTTTTTGGGACTGAAGCTTTCTTT
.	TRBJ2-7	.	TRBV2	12	CASGRFHWEQYF	TGTGCCAGCGGGAGGTTTCACTGGGAGCAGTACTTC
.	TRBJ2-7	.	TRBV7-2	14	CASSFQQFSYEQYF	TGTGCCAGCAGCTTTCAACAGTTCTCCTACGAGCAGTACTTC
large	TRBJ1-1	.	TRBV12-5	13	CASGLQENTEAFF	TGTGCTAGTGGTTTGCAGGAGAACACTGAAGCTTTCTTT
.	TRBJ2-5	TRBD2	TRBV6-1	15	CASSELAGGQETQYF	TGTGCCAGCAGTGAACTAGCGGGGGGGCAAGAGACCCAGTACTTC
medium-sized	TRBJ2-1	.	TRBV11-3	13	CASSSTGYNEQFF	TGTGCCAGCAGCTCGACAGGATACAATGAGCAGTTCTTC
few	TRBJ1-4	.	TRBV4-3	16	CASSQAQGVGNEKLFF	TGCGCCAGCAGCCAAGCGCAAGGGGTGGGTAATGAAAAACTGTTTTTT
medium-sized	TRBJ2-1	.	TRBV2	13	CASLKSTGNEQFF	TGTGCCAGCCTAAAATCGACCGGGAATGAGCAGTTCTTC
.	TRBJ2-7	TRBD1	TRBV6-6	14	CASSQGDPPGEQYF	TGTGCCAGCAGCCAGGGGGATCCCCCTGGCGAGCAGTACTTC
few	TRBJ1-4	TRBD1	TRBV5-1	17	CASSDRDRGTLGEKLFF	TGCGCCAGCAGCGATCGGGACAGGGGGACTTTAGGTGAAAAACTGTTTTTT
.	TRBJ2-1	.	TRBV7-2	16	CASSLDRGVGYNEQFF	TGTGCCAGCAGCTTAGATAGGGGCGTCGGCTACAATGAGCAGTTCTTC